This T cell receptor (beta chain) was profiled in a study of cytomegalovirus exposure and HLA in healthy donors. Study-wide results and limits: Among the sequence variants, a highly shared cluster was likely an artifact of sequencing.

This CDR3 region has 14 residues. V was pared by 0 bases and J by 7 bases, with 10 bases between. Germline V CDR1 and CDR2: SGHRS, YFSETQ. In this sample, this clone turned up once. Its cognate antigen is unknown. It was with 60 Vbeta and 13 Jbeta primers that the PCR ran. Assay: immunoSEQ multiplex PCR; the TCRdb copy retains only in-frame clones and omits some. Of 150,000 to 200,000 clones listed, more than 75% were seen once; the top ten hold more than 2%. The specimen was PBMCs. This clonotype originated in a man between 18 and 35 years old in good health and CMV-seropositive. The chain carries TRBV5-1 and TRBJ2-2, with D maybe TRBD2 (5 bases). CDR3 sequence (DNA): TGCGCCAGCAGCTTGGCCGAGGGCCTCGGGGAGCTGTTTTTT. This codes for CASSLAEGLGELFF.